This T cell receptor (beta chain) was obtained from a study of control samples from healthy donors and cancer patients. Profiled with immunoSEQ multiplex PCR; TCRdb holds only in-frame clones, not every one. The sample yields 100,000 to 150,000 clones, almost 95% seen once. The clonotype comes from a man older than 75 with head and neck cancer. The source material was PBMCs.

The CDR3 sequence: CASSASYEQYF. CDR3 nucleotide sequence: TGTGCCAGTAGTGCCTCCTACGAGCAGTACTTC. The chain has TRBV19 and TRBJ2-7; no clear D. This CDR3 is built from 11 residues. Germline CDR1 LNHDA, CDR2 SQIVND (reference sequence). Trimming left V 5 bases short and J 0 bases short, with 2 bases between.